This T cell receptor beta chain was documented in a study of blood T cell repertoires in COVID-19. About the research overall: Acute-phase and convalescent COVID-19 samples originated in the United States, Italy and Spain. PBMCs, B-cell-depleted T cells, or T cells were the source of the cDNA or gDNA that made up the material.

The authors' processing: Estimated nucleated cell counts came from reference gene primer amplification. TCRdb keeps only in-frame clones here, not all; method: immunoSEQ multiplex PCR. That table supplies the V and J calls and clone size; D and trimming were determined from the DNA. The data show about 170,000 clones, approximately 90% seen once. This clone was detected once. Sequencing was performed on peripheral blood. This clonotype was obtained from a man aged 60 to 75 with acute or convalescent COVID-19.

The chain's CDR3 is CASSLAGTGAYEQYF. The DNA of the CDR3 is TGCGCCAGCAGCTTAGCTGGGACAGGGGCATACGAGCAGTACTTC. The chain links TRBV5-1 to TRBJ2-7; TRBD1 aligns across 10 bases. V lost 2 bases, J lost 4 bases, and 6 bases stayed unmatched. CDR1 and CDR2 (germline): SGHRS, YFSETQ. The CDR3 covers 15 residues.